Below are 20 T cell receptor beta chains sequenced from a single sample in a study of blood T cells in healthy people across ages. A second PCR of about 7 to 12 cycles used a sample-barcoded 5' primer and a J-beta primer mix. TCRdb reanalysed the 5' RACE reads using MiXCR and keeps one entry per CDR3 protein. Here the sample spans around 1,000,000 distinct CDR3 sequences, less than 25% being singletons. These data also formed part of another study, on T cells of mothers and their children.

Material for sequencing was blood. Source of these receptors: a girl aged 2-10 years in good health.

V and J are TRBV24-1 and TRBJ2-1; the match to TRBD2 covers 9 bases. CDR1 and CDR2 (germline): KGHDR, SFDVKD. Losses at the gene ends were 4 bases for V and 6 bases for J; bases not matched to a gene: 9. The CDR3 covers 16 residues. Here the CDR3 reads CATSDPGWRGGNEQFF. In DNA form, the CDR3 reads TGTGCCACCAGTGACCCCGGTTGGCGGGGGGGCAATGAGCAGTTCTTC.

The V call is TRBV11-2, the J call TRBJ2-5; TRBD2 might be the D (6 bases). Trimming pared 7 bases from V and 2 bases from J, leaving 20 bases between. Germline V gene lookup returns CDR1 SGHAT and CDR2 FQNNGV. The CDR3 has 16 residues. CDR3: CASTPRGDSVQETQYF. As DNA, the CDR3 is TGTGCCAGCACCCCTCGAGGGGACTCAGTTCAAGAGACCCAGTACTTC.

This clonotype was seen only a few times. The rearrangement joins TRBV6-2 or TRBV6-3 to TRBJ2-2, with D possibly TRBD2 on 5 matching bases. Trimming cost V 8 bases and J 7 bases, with 14 bases left between them. Per the germline V gene, CDR1 is MNHEY and CDR2 is SVGEGT. The CDR3 sequence is 13 residues long. CDR3 protein: CASSTTLVGELFF. In DNA, the CDR3 is TGTGCCAGCTCGACTACCCTGGTCGGGGAGCTGTTTTTT.

V is TRBV28 and J is TRBJ2-3; 8 bases agree with TRBD2. V trimming: 3 bases; J trimming: 5 bases; junction bases outside the gene matches: 4. CDR1 and CDR2 from the germline V gene are MDHEN and SYDVKM. This CDR3 has 14 residues. In DNA, the CDR3 is TGTGCCAGCAGTTTCGGACTAGCCGAAGATACGCAGTATTTT. It yields the protein CASSFGLAEDTQYF.

The chain employs TRBV10-3 and TRBJ2-7; 9 bases map to TRBD1. J lost 3 bases, V lost 9 bases, and 9 bases had no gene match. Germline V CDR1 and CDR2: ENHRY, SYGVKD. CDR3 size: 14 residues. CDR3 nucleotide sequence: TGTGCCATAAGCAACTCGGGACAGGGCTACGAGCAGTACTTC. It specifies CAISNSGQGYEQYF.

This clonotype has just a few counts. DNA of the CDR3: TGCAGTGCAACTAAAAGGGGACAAAGTTACAATGAGCAGTTCTTC. This codes for CSATKRGQSYNEQFF. The genes are TRBV20-1 and TRBJ2-7, with D perhaps TRBD1 (6 bases). The tail of the sequence fits TRBJ2-1 better, so the J call may be wrong. This CDR3 has 15 residues. From germline, CDR1 is DFQATT and CDR2 SNEGSKA (reference sequence).

The J gene is TRBJ2-1, the V gene TRBV29-1; TRBD2 matches 8 bases. Germline V CDR1 and CDR2: SQVTM, ANQGSEA. V shed 5 bases and J 7 bases; nucleotides not matched to a gene: 4. This CDR3 contains 12 residues. In DNA form, the CDR3 reads TGCAGCGTTAGACTAGCGAAGAATGAGCAGTTCTTC. Amino acids: CSVRLAKNEQFF.

The chain joins TRBV27 to TRBJ2-1; 10 nucleotides align to TRBD2. After removal of 6 bases from V and 0 bases from J, the junction contained 11 bases not matched to a gene. CDR1 MNHEY and CDR2 SMNVEV come from the germline V gene (reference sequence). CDR3 length equals 18 residues. The CDR3 sequence: CASRTGLATTISYNEQFF. CDR3 coding DNA: TGTGCCAGCAGAACGGGACTAGCGACCACTATCTCCTACAATGAGCAGTTCTTC.

This clonotype has a handful of counts. The chain recombines TRBV5-1 with TRBJ2-7, with 13 bases aligning to TRBD2. Looked up from germline, CDR1 is SGHRS and CDR2 is YFSETQ. J lost 5 bases, V lost 3 bases, and 2 bases had no gene match. The CDR3 covers 14 residues. CDR3 nucleotide sequence: TGCGCCAGCAGCTCAACTAGCGGGAGGGACGAGCAGTACTTC. Translated, it gives CASSSTSGRDEQYF.

As for this clonotype: The conserved phenylalanine or tryptophan normally closing the CDR3 is absent here, so this likely arose from a read error. The chain links TRBV28 to TRBJ2-7, with 12 bases identical to TRBD2. CDR1 and CDR2 (germline): MDHEN, SYDVKM. V lost 5 bases, J lost 6 bases, and 5 bases stayed unmatched. CDR3 length: 14 amino acids. The CDR3 nucleotides are TGTGCCAGCAGTCTACTAGCGGGAGGCTCCGAGCAGTACCTC. Translation: CASSLLAGGSEQYL.

CDR3 amino acids: CASSQVTSGSHEQYF. CDR3 DNA sequence: TGTGCCAGCAGCCAAGTCACTAGCGGGAGCCACGAGCAGTACTTC. The gene calls are TRBV4-2 and TRBJ2-7, with 11 bases fitting TRBD2. V shed 1 base, J shed 5 bases, and the junction held 4 bases outside the gene matches. In germline, CDR1 is LGHNA, CDR2 YNFKEQ. The CDR3 extends over 15 amino acids.

This chain uses TRBV20-1 with TRBJ2-1, with 8 bases aligning to TRBD1. The CDR3 extends over 15 amino acids. The trim removed 5 bases at V and 3 bases at J, leaving 9 bases unmatched. Germline V CDR1 and CDR2: DFQATT, SNEGSKA (reference sequence). CDR3 nucleotide sequence: TGCAGTGCTTCTACGACAGGGGCCTTCTACAATGAGCAGTTCTTC. This encodes CSASTTGAFYNEQFF.

This clonotype was seen a few times. The V gene is TRBV7-3, the J gene TRBJ2-5; 7 nucleotides match TRBD2. Trimming cost V 6 bases and J 1 base; bases outside gene matches: 11. The CDR3 is made up of 16 amino acids. Germline values: CDR1 SGHTA, CDR2 FQGTGA. CDR3 nucleotides: TGTGCCAGCAGGCTAGGGGCTAGCGGAGGCCAAGAGACCCAGTACTTC. It specifies CASRLGASGGQETQYF.

Note on this clonotype: At one end the junction does not follow the germline gene, possibly because of a read error. This rearrangement joins TRBV6-5 to TRBJ1-4; D not resolved. Germline loops: CDR1 MNHEY, CDR2 SVGAGI. This CDR3 comprises 13 residues. The CDR3 coding sequence is TGCGCCAGCAGTTATCTTTCAGCGGAAAAACTGTTTTTT. Residues: CASSYLSAEKLFF.

This clonotype was recorded many times. The chain joins TRBV27 to TRBJ2-7, with 7 bases that match TRBD2. In germline, CDR1 is MNHEY, CDR2 SMNVEV (reference sequence). The V segment lost 7 bases and the J segment 4 bases; nucleotides outside the gene matches: 10. The length of the CDR3 is 14 residues. Here the CDR3 reads CASTSVWEGYEQYF. The CDR3 DNA follows: TGTGCCAGCACGTCGGTTTGGGAGGGGTACGAGCAGTACTTC.

The V and J genes are TRBV28 and TRBJ2-5; 9 bases are a match to TRBD1. The J call is in doubt because the DNA end fits TRBJ2-7 better. From germline, CDR1 is MDHEN and CDR2 SYDVKM. The CDR3 has 15 amino acids. CDR3 residues: CASSSAGTGSYEQYF. The CDR3 DNA reads as TGTGCCAGCAGTTCAGCCGGGACAGGGTCCTACGAGCAGTACTTC.

The chain has TRBV6-2 or TRBV6-3 and TRBJ2-5; D may be TRBD1 or TRBD2 (5 bases each). Germline assignment: CDR1 MNHEY and CDR2 SVGEGT. The V gene lost 6 bases and the J gene lost 0 bases, with 14 bases spanning the gap. The CDR3 is 15 residues long. CDR3 protein: CASSTPGPHQETQYF. The DNA of the CDR3 is TGTGCCAGCAGCACGCCGGGACCCCACCAAGAGACCCAGTACTTC.

The rearrangement joins TRBV4-2 to TRBJ2-1; the match to TRBD2 covers 7 bases. Unmatched junction bases numbered 6, after V lost 1 base and J lost 0 bases. Germline V gene lookup returns CDR1 LGHNA and CDR2 YNFKEQ. CDR3 size: 17 residues. CDR3 in amino acids: CASSQVLRGSSYNEQFF. CDR3 sequence (DNA): TGTGCCAGCAGCCAAGTTTTGCGCGGGAGCTCCTACAATGAGCAGTTCTTC.

The chain has TRBV29-1 and TRBJ2-3; 10 bases agree with TRBD1. Trimming removed 2 bases from V and 1 base from J; junction bases left unmatched: 9. Germline-derived CDR1 and CDR2 are SQVTM and ANQGSEA. The CDR3 has 17 residues. CDR3 amino acids: CSVEPWDRGYGTDTQYF. CDR3 in DNA: TGCAGCGTTGAACCCTGGGACAGGGGATACGGCACAGATACGCAGTATTTT.

This chain links TRBV7-2 with TRBJ2-5; D is ambiguous. The V end was cut by 4 bases, the J end by 5 bases, with 14 bases between. From germline, CDR1 is SGHTA and CDR2 FQGNSA. The CDR3 consists of 14 residues. The CDR3 loop is CASSSSRGGETQYF. CDR3 nucleotides: TGTGCCAGCAGCTCCTCCCGCGGTGGGGAGACCCAGTACTTC.